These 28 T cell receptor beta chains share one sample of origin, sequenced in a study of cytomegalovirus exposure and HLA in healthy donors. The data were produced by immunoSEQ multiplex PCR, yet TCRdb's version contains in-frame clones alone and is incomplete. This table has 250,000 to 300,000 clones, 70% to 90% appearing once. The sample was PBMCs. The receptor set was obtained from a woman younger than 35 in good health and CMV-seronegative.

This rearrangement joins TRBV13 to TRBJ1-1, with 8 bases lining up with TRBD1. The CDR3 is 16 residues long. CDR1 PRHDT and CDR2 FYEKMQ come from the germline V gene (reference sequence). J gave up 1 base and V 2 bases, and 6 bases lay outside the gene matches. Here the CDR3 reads CASSLSIDRGNTEAFF. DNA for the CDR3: TGTGCCAGCAGCTTATCCATAGACAGGGGGAACACTGAAGCTTTCTTT.

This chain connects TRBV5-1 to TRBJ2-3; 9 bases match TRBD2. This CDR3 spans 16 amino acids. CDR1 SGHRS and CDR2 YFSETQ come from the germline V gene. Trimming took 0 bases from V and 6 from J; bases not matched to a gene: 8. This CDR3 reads CASSLVTSGPHDTQYF. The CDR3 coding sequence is TGCGCCAGCAGCTTGGTGACTAGCGGCCCGCATGATACGCAGTATTTT.

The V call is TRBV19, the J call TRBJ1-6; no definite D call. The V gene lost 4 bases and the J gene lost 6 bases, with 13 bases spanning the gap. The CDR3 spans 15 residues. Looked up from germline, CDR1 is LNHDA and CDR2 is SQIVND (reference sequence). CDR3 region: CASSNLKRGNSPLHF. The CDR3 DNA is TGTGCCAGTAGTAATTTAAAGCGGGGTAATTCACCCCTCCACTTT.

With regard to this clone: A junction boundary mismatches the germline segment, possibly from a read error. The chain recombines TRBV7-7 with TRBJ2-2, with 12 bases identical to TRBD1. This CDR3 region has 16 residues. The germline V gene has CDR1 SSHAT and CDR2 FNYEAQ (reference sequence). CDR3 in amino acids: CASSPGTGGATGELFF. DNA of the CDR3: TGTGCTAGCAGCCCCGGGACAGGGGGCGCAACCGGGGAGCTGTTTTTT.

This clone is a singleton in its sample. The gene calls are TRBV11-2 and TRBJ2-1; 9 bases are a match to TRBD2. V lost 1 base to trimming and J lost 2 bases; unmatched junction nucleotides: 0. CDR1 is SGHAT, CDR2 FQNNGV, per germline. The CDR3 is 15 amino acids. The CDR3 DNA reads TGTGCCAGCAGCTTAGGCGGGGGGGCCTACAATGAGCAGTTCTTC. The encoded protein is CASSLGGGAYNEQFF.

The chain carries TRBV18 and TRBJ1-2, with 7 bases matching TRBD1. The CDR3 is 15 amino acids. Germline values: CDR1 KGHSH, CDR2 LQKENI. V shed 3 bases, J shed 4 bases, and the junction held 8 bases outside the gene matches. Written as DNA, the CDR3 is TGTGCCAGCTCACCGAACAGGGGCGAGGGCTATGGCTACACCTTC. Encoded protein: CASSPNRGEGYGYTF.

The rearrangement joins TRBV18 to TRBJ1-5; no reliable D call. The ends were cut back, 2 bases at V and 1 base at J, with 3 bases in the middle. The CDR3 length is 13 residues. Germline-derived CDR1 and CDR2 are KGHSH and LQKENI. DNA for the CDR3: TGTGCCAGCTCACCAAGCAGCAATCAGCCCCAGCATTTT. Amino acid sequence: CASSPSSNQPQHF.

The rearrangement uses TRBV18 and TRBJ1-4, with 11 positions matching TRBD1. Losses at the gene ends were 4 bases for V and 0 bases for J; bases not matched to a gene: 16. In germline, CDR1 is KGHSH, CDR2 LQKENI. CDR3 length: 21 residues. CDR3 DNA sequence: TGTGCCAGCTCACTAACCTACCATGGACAGGGGGCGATTACAACTAATGAAAAACTGTTTTTT. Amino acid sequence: CASSLTYHGQGAITTNEKLFF.

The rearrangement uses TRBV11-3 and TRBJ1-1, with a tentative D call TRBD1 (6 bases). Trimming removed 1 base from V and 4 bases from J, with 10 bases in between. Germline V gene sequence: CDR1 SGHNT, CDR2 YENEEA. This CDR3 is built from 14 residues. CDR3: CASSLGAGVTEAFF. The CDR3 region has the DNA TGTGCCAGCAGCTTAGGGGCAGGGGTCACTGAAGCTTTCTTT.

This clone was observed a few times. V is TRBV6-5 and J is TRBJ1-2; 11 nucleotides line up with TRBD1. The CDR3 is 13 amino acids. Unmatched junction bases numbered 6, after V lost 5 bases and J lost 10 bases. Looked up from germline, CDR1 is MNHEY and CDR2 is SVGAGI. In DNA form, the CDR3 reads TGTGCCAGCAGTCTGGACAGGGGGCAAGACTACACCTTC. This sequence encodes CASSLDRGQDYTF.

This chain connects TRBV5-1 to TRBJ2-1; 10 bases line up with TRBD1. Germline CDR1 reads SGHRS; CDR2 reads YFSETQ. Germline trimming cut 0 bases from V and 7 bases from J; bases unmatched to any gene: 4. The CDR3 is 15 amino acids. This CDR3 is CASSLVAGQGNEQFF. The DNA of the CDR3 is TGCGCCAGCAGCTTGGTAGCGGGACAGGGGAATGAGCAGTTCTTC.

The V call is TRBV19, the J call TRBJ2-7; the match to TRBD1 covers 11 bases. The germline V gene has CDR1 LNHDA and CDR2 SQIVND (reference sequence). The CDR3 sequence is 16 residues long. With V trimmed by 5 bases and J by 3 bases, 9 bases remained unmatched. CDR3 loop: CASSAQGQGVDYEQYF. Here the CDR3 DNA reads TGTGCCAGTAGTGCTCAGGGACAGGGGGTGGACTACGAGCAGTACTTC.

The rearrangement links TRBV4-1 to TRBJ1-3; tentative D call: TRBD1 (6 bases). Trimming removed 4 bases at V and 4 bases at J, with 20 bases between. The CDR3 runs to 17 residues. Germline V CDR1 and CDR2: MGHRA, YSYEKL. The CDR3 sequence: CASSPEGGNWEGNTIYF. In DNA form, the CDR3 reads TGCGCCAGCAGCCCTGAGGGGGGGAACTGGGAAGGAAACACCATATATTTT.

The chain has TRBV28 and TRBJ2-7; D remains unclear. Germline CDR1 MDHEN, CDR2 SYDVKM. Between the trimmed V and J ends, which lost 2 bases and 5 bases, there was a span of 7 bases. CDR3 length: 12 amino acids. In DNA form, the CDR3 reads TGTGCCAGCAGTTTAGACAAGGACGAGCAGTACTTC. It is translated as CASSLDKDEQYF.

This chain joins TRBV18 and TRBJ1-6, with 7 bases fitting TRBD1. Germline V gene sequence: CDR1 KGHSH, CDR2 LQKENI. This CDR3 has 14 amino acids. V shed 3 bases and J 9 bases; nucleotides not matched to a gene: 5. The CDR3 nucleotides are TGTGCCAGCTCACCGGACAGGCAGACTTCACCCCTCCACTTT. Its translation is CASSPDRQTSPLHF.

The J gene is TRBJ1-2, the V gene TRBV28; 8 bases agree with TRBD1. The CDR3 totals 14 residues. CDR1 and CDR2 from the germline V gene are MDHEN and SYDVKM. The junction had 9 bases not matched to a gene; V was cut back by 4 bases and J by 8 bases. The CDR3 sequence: CASSSRTGMGGYTF. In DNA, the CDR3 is TGTGCCAGCAGTTCCCGGACAGGGATGGGCGGCTACACCTTC.

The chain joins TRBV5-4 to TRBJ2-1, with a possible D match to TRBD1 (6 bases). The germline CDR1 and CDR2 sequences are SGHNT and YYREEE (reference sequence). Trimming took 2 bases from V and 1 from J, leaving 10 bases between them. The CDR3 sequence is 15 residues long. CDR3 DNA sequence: TGTGCCAGCAGCTTAGACAGGTTTTCCTACAATGAGCAGTTCTTC. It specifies CASSLDRFSYNEQFF.

The CDR3 is CASSWGQDDEQYF. For the CDR3, the DNA is TGTGCCAGCAGTTGGGGACAGGATGACGAGCAGTACTTC. The chain couples TRBV6-5 to TRBJ2-7; 8 nucleotides line up with TRBD1. V gave up 4 bases and J gave up 5 bases; unmatched junction bases: 4. CDR3 length: 13 residues. In germline, CDR1 is MNHEY, CDR2 SVGAGI.

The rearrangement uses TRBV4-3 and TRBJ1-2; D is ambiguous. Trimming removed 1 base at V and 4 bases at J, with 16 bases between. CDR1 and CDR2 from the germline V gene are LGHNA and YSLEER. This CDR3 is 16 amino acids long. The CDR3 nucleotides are TGCGCCAGCAGCCAAGGGTCAGCCAGCGGACTCTATGGCTACACCTTC. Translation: CASSQGSASGLYGYTF.

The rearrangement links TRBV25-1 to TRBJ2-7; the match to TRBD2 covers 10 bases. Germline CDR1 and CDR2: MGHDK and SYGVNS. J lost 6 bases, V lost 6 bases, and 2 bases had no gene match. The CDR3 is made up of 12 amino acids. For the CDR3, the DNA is TGTGCCAGCAGCCTAGCGGGAGCCGAGCAGTACTTC. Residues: CASSLAGAEQYF.

In DNA form, the CDR3 reads TGCGCCAGCAGCCAATCGATCGCGGACAGGGGCTTGGAGTACTTC. It is translated as CASSQSIADRGLEYF. This chain connects TRBV4-3 to TRBJ2-7, with 9 bases identical to TRBD1. Germline V gives CDR1 LGHNA, CDR2 YSLEER. The J segment lost 11 bases and the V segment lost 2 bases, leaving 13 bases of the junction unmatched. This CDR3 region has 15 residues.

The CDR3 DNA is TGCGCCAGCAGCCAAGCGGAGGGAGGGGTCTACGAGCAGTACTTC. Its translation is CASSQAEGGVYEQYF. The rearrangement uses TRBV4-1 and TRBJ2-7; 7 positions agree with TRBD2. V shed 1 base, J shed 3 bases, and the junction held 6 bases outside the gene matches. Germline V gives CDR1 MGHRA, CDR2 YSYEKL. The CDR3 is made up of 15 amino acids.

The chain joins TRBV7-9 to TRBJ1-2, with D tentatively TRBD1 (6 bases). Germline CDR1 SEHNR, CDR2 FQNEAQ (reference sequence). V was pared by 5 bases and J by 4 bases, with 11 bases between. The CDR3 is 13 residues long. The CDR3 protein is CASSPQGTYGYTF. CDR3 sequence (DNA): TGTGCCAGCAGCCCACAGGGAACCTATGGCTACACCTTC.

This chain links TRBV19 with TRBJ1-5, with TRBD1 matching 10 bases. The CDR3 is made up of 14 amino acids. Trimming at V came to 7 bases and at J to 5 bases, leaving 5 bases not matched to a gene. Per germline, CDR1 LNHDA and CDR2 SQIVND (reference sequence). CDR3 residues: CASTGTGAYQPQHF. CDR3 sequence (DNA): TGTGCCAGTACTGGGACAGGGGCGTATCAGCCCCAGCATTTT.

The CDR3 DNA sequence: TGTGCCACCAGCAGAGAAACAGGGGGCTGGGAGCAGTACTTC. This sequence encodes CATSRETGGWEQYF. This sequence joins TRBV15 and TRBJ2-7; 9 bases fit TRBD1. Germline V lookup: CDR1 LNHNV, CDR2 YYDKDF (reference sequence). This CDR3 region has 14 residues. V was clipped by 0 bases and J by 7 bases; unmatched bases: 4.

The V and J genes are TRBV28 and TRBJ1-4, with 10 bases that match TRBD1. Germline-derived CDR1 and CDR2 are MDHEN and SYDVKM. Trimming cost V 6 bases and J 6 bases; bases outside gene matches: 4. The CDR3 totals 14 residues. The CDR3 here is CASSQTGGHEKLFF. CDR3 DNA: TGTGCCAGCAGCCAGACAGGGGGCCATGAAAAACTGTTTTTT.

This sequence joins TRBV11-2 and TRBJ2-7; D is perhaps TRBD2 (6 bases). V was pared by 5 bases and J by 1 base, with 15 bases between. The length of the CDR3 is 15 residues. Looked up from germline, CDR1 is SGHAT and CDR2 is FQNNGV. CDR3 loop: CASSTSGTASYEQYF. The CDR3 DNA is TGTGCCAGCAGCACCTCCGGGACTGCTTCCTACGAGCAGTACTTC. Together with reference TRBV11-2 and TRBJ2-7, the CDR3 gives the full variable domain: EAGVAQSPRYKIIEKRQSVAFWCNPISGHATLYWYQQILGQGPKLLIQFQNNGVVDDSQLPKDRFSAERLKGVDSTLKIQPAKLEDSAVYLCASSTSGTASYEQYFGPGTRLTVT.

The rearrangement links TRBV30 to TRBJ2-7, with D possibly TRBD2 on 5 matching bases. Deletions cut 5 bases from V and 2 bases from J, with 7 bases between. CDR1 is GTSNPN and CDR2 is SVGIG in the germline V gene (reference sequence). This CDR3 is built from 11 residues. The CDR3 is CAWAGTYEQYF. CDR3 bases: TGTGCCTGGGCGGGCACCTACGAGCAGTACTTC.